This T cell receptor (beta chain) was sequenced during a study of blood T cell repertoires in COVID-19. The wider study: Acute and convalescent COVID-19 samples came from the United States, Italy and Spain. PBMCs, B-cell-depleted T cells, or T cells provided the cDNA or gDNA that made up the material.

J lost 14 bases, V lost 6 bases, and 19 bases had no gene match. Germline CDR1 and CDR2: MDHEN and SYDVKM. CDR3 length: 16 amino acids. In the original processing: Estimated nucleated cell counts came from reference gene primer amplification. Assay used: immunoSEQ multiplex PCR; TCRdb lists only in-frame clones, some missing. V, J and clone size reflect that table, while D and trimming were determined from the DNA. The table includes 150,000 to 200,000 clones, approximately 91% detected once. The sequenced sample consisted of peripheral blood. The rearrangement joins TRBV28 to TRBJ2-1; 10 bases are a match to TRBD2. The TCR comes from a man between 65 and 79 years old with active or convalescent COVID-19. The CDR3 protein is CASSRFGLLAGTREFF. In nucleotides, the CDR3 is TGTGCCAGCAGCCGGTTTGGTCTACTAGCGGGGACCCGAGAGTTCTTC.